This T cell receptor (beta chain) was profiled in a study of Ad26.COV2.S vaccination and SARS-CoV-2 variants. This table comes from immunoSEQ multiplex PCR, and its TCRdb copy is limited to in-frame clones, with some not included. The table shows around 450,000 clones, with about 88% occurring only once. This CDR3 is 14 amino acids long. Trimming at V came to 5 bases and at J to 1 base, leaving 4 bases not matched to a gene. Germline loops: CDR1 SGHAT, CDR2 FQNNGV. This sample's treatment: 15 to 20 received Ad26.COV2.S at low or high dose, single or two shots; roughly 5 received placebo; per-sample allocation not given. Specimen acquisition occurred on day 63 following the initial vaccine or placebo injection. Whoever gave the sample was an adult aged 18-55 years in Boston.

The V call is TRBV11-2, the J call TRBJ2-5; 7 bases are shared with TRBD2. This receptor was obtained from a person between 18 and 59 years old who received the Ad26.COV2.S COVID-19 vaccine or a placebo. The sequencing here drew on peripheral blood, taken in a trial of Ad26.COV2.S vaccine versus placebo. The DNA for the CDR3 is TGTGCCAGCAGCCCCGGGGGGACCCAAGAGACCCAGTACTTC. Its protein is CASSPGGTQETQYF. The full variable domain, with the rest looked up from reference TRBV11-2 and TRBJ2-5, is EAGVAQSPRYKIIEKRQSVAFWCNPISGHATLYWYQQILGQGPKLLIQFQNNGVVDDSQLPKDRFSAERLKGVDSTLKIQPAKLEDSAVYLCASSPGGTQETQYFGPGTRLLVL.